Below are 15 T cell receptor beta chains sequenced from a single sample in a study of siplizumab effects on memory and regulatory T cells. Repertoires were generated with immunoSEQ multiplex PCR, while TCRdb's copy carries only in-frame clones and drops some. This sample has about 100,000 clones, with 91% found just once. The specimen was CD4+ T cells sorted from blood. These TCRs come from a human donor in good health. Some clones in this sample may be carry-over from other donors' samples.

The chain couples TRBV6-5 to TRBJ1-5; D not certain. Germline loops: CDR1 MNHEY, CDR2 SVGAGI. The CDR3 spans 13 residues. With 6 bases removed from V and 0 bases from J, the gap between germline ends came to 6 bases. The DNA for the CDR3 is TGTGCCAGCAGGGCTGTTAGCAATCAGCCCCAGCATTTT. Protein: CASRAVSNQPQHF.

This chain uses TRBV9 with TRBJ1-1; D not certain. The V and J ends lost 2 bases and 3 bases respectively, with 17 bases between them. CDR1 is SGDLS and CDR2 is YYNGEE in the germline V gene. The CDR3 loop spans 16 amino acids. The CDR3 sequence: CASSVLIRIEDTEAFF. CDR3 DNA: TGTGCCAGCAGCGTTCTAATTCGGATAGAGGACACTGAAGCTTTCTTT.

In nucleotides, the CDR3 is TGTGCCAGCAGCTTCCCAGGACAGGCAACTGAAGCTTTCTTT. Protein product: CASSFPGQATEAFF. This chain connects TRBV7-9 to TRBJ1-1; TRBD1 matches 7 bases. V shed 3 bases and J 5 bases; nucleotides not matched to a gene: 6. The CDR3 runs to 14 residues. CDR1 and CDR2 from the germline V gene are SEHNR and FQNEAQ (reference sequence).

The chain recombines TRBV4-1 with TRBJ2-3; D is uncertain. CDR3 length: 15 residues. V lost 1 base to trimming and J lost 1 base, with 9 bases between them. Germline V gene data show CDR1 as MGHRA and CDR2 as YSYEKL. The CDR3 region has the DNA TGCGCCAGCAGCCAAGGGGGATTCGGCACAGATACGCAGTATTTT. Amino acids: CASSQGGFGTDTQYF.

CDR3 in DNA: TGTGCCACCACTACCGAGGACCGCCAGCAGTACTTC. It codes for CATTTEDRQQYF. V gene TRBV2 combines with J gene TRBJ2-7; D not certain. This CDR3 spans 12 amino acids. Trimming pared 10 bases from V and 8 bases from J, leaving 18 bases between. CDR1 SNHLY and CDR2 FYNNEI come from the germline V gene. Combining the CDR3 with reference TRBV2 and TRBJ2-7 gives the whole variable domain EPEVTQTPSHQVTQMGQEVILRCVPISNHLYFYWYRQILGQKVEFLVSFYNNEISEKSEIFDDQFSVERPDGSNFTLKIRSTKLEDSAMYFCATTTEDRQQYFGPGTRLTVT.

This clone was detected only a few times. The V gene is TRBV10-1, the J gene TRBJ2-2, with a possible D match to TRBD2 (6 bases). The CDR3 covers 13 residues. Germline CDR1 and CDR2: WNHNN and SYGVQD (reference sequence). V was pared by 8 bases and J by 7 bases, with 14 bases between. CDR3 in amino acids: CASGTFSVGELFF. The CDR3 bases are TGCGCCAGCGGGACTTTTTCGGTCGGGGAGCTGTTTTTT.

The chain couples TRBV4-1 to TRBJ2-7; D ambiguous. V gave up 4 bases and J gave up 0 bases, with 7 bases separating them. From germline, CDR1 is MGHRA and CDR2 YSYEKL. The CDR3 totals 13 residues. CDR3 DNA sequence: TGCGCCAGCAGCCGACGAACCTCCTACGAGCAGTACTTC. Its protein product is CASSRRTSYEQYF.

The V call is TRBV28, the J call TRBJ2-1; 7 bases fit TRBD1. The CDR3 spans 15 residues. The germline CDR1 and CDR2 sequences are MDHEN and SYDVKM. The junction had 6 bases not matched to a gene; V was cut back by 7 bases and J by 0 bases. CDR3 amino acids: CASTLGQSSYNEQFF. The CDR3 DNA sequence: TGTGCCAGCACCCTGGGACAGAGCTCCTACAATGAGCAGTTCTTC.

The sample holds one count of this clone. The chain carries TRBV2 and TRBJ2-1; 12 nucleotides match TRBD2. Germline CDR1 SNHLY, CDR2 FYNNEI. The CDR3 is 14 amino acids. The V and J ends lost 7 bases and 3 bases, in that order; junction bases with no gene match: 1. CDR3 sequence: CASILAGGYNEQFF. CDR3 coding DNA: TGTGCCAGCATACTAGCGGGAGGCTACAATGAGCAGTTCTTC.

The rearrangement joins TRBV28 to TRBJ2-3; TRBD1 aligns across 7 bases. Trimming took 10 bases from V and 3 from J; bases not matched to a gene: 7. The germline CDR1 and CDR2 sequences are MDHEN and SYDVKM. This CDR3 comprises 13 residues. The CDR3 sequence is CATLTGETDTQYF. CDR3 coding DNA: TGTGCCACTTTAACAGGGGAAACAGATACGCAGTATTTT.

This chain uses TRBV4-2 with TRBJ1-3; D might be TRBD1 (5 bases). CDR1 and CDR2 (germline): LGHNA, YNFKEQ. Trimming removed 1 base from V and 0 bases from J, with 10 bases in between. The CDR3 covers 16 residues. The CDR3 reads CASSQVMDTSGNTIYF. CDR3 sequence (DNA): TGTGCCAGCAGCCAAGTTATGGACACCTCTGGAAACACCATATATTTT.

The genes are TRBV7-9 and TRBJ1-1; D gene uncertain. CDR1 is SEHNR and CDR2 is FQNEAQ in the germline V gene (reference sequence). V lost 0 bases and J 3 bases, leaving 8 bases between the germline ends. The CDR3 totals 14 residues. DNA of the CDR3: TGTGCCAGCAGCTTAGCCACAGTCTACACTGAAGCTTTCTTT. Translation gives CASSLATVYTEAFF.

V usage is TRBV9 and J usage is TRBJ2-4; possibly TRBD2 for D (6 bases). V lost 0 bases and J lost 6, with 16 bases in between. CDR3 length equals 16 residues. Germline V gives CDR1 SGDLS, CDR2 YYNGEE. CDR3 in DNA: TGTGCCAGCAGCGTAGGCCCCGGAGGGGCGGGAAACATTCAGTACTTC. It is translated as CASSVGPGGAGNIQYF.

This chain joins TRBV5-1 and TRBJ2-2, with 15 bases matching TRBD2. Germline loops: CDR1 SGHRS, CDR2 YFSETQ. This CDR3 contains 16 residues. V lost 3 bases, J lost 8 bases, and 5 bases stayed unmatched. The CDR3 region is CASSSTGLAGGGELFF. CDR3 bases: TGCGCCAGCAGCTCCACCGGACTAGCGGGAGGGGGGGAGCTGTTTTTT.

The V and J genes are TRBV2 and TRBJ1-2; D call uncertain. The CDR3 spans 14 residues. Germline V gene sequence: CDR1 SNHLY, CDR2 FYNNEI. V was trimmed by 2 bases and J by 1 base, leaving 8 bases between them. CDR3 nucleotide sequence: TGTGCCAGCAGTGAACGGTGGGATAACTATGGCTACACCTTC. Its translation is CASSERWDNYGYTF.